This T cell receptor (beta chain) was captured by sequencing in a study of cytomegalovirus exposure and HLA in healthy donors. The PCR employed 60 Vbeta primers together with 13 Jbeta primers. As handled by the study authors: Counted up in a later analysis, unique TCR beta chains came to about 80 million, with around 9.9 million shared. The table came from immunoSEQ multiplex PCR; TCRdb's copy has only in-frame clones and leaves some out. The V and J calls and clone size come from that table; D and trimming were worked out from the DNA. The table records over 120,000 clones, over 65% of them present only once. This clone occurred a few times. From germline, CDR1 is MNHNS and CDR2 SASEGT. The ends lost 3 bases at V and 0 bases at J; junction bases unmatched: 10. This CDR3 contains 17 residues.

The chain couples TRBV6-1 to TRBJ2-7, with TRBD2 identical over 8 bases. This TCR was recovered from a female donor in good health and CMV-seronegative. The sequencing input was PBMCs. DNA for the CDR3: TGTGCCAGCAGTGATAGGTCGGGAGGGGCCTTCTCCTACGAGCAGTACTTC. Translating gives CASSDRSGGAFSYEQYF.